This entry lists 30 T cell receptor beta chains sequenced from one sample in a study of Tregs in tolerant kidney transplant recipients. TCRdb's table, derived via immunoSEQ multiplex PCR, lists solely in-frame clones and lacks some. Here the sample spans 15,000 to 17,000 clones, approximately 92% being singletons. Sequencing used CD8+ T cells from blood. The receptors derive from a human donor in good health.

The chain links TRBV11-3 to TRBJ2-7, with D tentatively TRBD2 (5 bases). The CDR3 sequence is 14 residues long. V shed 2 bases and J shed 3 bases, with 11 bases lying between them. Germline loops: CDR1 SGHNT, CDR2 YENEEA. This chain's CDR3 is CASSLRVGVYEQYF. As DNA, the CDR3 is TGTGCCAGCAGCTTAAGGGTGGGAGTCTACGAGCAGTACTTC.

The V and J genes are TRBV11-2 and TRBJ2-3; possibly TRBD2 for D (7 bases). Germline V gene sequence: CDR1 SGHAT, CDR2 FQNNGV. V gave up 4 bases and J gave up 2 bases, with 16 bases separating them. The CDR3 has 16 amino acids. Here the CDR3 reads CASSYNRGGLTDTQYF. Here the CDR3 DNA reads TGTGCCAGCAGCTACAATAGGGGGGGGCTCACAGATACGCAGTATTTT.

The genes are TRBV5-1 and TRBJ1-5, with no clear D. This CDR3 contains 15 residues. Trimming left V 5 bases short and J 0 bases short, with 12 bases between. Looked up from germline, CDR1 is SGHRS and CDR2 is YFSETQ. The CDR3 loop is CASSPEGNSNQPQHF. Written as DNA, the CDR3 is TGCGCCAGCAGTCCCGAGGGAAATAGCAATCAGCCCCAGCATTTT.

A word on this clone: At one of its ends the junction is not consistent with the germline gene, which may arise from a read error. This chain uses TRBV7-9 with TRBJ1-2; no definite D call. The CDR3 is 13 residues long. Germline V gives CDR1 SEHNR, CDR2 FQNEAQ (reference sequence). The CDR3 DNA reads TGTGCCAGCAGCTTATCCAATCGAAACATCATCGCCTTC. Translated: CASSLSNRNIIAF.

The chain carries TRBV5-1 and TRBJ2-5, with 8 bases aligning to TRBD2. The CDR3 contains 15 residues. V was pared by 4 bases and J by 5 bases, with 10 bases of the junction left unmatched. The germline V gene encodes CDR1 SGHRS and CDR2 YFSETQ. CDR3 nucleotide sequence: TGCGCCAGCAGCGGGCACGGGGGGGCCGGGGAGACCCAGTACTTC. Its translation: CASSGHGGAGETQYF.

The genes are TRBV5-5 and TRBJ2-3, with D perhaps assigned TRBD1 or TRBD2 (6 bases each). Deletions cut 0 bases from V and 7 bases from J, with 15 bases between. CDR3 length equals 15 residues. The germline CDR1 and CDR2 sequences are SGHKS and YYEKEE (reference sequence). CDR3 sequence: CASSLDPGGLYTQYF. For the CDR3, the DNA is TGTGCCAGCAGCTTGGATCCTGGGGGGCTCTATACGCAGTATTTT.

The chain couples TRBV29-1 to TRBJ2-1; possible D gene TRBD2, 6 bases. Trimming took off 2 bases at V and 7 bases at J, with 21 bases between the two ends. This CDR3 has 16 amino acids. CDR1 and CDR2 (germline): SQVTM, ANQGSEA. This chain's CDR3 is CSVELASEGVRNEQFF. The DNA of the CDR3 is TGCAGCGTTGAACTCGCTTCGGAGGGCGTAAGGAATGAGCAGTTCTTC.

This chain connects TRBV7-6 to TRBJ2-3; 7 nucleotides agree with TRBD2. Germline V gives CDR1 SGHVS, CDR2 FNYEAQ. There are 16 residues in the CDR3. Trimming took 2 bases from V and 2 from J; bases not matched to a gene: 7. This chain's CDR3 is CASSLLSGVNTDTQYF. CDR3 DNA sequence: TGTGCCAGCAGCTTACTGAGCGGGGTTAACACAGATACGCAGTATTTT.

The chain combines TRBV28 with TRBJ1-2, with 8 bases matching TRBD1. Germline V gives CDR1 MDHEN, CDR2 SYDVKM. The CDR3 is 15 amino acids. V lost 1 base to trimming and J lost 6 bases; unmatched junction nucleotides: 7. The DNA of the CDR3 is TGTGCCAGCAGTTTATCGCGGACAGGGAATGATGGCTACACCTTC. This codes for CASSLSRTGNDGYTF.

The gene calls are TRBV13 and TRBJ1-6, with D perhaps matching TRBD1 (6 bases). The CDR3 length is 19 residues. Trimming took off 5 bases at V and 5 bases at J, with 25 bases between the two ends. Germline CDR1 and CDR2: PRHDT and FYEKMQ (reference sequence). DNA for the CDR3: TGTGCCAGCAGCGCCAACAGGGACGGGAGACTATCGAATAATTCACCCCTCCACTTT. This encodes CASSANRDGRLSNNSPLHF. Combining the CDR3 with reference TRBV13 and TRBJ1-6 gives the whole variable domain AAGVIQSPRHLIKEKRETATLKCYPIPRHDTVYWYQQGPGQDPQFLISFYEKMQSDKGSIPDRFSAQQFSDYHSELNMSSLELGDSALYFCASSANRDGRLSNNSPLHFGNGTRLTVT.

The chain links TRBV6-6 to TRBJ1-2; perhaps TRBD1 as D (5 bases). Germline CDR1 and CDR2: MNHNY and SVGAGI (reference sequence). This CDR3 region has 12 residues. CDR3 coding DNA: TGTGCGGTTGATCGGGGCCTCTATGGCTACACCTTC. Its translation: CAVDRGLYGYTF.

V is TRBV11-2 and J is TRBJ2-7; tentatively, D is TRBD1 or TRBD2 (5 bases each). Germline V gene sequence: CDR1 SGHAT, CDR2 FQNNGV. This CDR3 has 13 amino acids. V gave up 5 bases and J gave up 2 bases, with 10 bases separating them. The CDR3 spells CASSVGTTYEQYF. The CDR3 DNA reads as TGTGCCAGCAGCGTGGGGACCACCTACGAGCAGTACTTC.

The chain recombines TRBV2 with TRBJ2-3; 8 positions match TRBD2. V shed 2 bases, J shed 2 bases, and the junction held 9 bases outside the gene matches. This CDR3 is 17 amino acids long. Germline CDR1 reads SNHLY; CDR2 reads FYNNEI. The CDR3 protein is CASSERVRGGLTDTQYF. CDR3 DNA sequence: TGTGCCAGCAGTGAAAGGGTCCGCGGGGGGCTCACAGATACGCAGTATTTT.

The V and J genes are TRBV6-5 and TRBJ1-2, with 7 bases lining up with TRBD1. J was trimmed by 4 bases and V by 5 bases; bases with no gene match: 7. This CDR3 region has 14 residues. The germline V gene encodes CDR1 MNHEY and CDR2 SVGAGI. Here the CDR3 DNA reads TGTGCCAGCAGTATCCGGTGGGACAGCTATGGCTACACCTTC. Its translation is CASSIRWDSYGYTF.

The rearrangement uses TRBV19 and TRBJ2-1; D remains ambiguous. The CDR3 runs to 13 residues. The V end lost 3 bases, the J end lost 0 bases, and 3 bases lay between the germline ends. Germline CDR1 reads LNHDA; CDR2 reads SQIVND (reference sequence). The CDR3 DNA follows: TGTGCCAGTAGTATGTTCTCCTACAATGAGCAGTTCTTC. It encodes CASSMFSYNEQFF. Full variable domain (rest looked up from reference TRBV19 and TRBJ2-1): DGGITQSPKYLFRKEGQNVTLSCEQNLNHDAMYWYRQDPGQGLRLIYYSQIVNDFQKGDIAEGYSVSREKKESFPLTVTSAQKNPTAFYLCASSMFSYNEQFFGPGTRLTVL.

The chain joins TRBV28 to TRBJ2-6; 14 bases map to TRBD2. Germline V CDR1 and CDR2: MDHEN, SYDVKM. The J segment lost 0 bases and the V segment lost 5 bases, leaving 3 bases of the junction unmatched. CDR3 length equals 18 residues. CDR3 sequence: CASSEGLAGASGANVLTF. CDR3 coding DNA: TGTGCCAGCAGTGAGGGACTAGCGGGGGCCTCTGGGGCCAACGTCCTGACTTTC.

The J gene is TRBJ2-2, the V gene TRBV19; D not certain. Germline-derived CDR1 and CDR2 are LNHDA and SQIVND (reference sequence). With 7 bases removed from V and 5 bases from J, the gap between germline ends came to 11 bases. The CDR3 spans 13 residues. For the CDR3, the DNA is TGTGCCAGTACCCTAGGAAGAACCGGGGAGCTGTTTTTT. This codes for CASTLGRTGELFF.

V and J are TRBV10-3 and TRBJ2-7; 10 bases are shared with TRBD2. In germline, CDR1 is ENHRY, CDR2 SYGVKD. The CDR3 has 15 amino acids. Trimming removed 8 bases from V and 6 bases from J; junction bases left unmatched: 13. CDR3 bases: TGTGCCATCGGGGGCCTAGCGGGGGCGCCGGGCGAGCAGTACTTC. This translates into CAIGGLAGAPGEQYF.

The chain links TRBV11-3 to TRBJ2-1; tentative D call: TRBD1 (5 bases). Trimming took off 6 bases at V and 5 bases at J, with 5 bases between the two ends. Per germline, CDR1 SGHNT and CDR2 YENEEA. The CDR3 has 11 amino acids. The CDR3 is CASRDNNEQFF. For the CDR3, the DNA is TGTGCCAGCAGGGACAACAATGAGCAGTTCTTC.

CDR3 nucleotide sequence: TGTGCCAGCATTGACACCCTCTTGGCCGAAAAACTGTTTTTT. Its translation is CASIDTLLAEKLFF. The J gene is TRBJ1-4, the V gene TRBV6-6; D unclear. V lost 7 bases and J 8 bases, leaving 17 bases between the germline ends. Germline V gene sequence: CDR1 MNHNY, CDR2 SVGAGI (reference sequence). The CDR3 contains 14 residues.

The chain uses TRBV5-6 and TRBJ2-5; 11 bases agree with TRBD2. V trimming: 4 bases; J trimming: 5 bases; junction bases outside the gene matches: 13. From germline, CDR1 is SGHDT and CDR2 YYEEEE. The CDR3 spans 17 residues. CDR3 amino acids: CASSSLFSGRAEETQYF. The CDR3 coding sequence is TGTGCCAGCAGCAGCCTTTTTAGCGGGAGGGCCGAGGAGACCCAGTACTTC.

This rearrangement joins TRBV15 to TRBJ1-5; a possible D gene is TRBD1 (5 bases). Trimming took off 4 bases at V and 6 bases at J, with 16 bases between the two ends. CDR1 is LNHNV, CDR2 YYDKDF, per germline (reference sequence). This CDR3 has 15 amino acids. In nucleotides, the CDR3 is TGTGCCACCAGCACGGACAATCGGTACAGTCAGCCCCAGCATTTT. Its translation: CATSTDNRYSQPQHF.

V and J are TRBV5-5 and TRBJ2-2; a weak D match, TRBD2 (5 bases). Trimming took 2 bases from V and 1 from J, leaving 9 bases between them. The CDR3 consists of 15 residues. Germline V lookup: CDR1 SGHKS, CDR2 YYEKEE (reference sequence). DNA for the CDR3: TGTGCCAGCAGCTTATTCGCGGGGAACACCGGGGAGCTGTTTTTT. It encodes CASSLFAGNTGELFF. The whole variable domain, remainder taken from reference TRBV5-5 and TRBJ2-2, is DAGVTQSPTHLIKTRGQQVTLRCSPISGHKSVSWYQQVLGQGPQFIFQYYEKEERGRGNFPDRFSARQFPNYSSELNVNALLLGDSALYLCASSLFAGNTGELFFGEGSRLTVL.

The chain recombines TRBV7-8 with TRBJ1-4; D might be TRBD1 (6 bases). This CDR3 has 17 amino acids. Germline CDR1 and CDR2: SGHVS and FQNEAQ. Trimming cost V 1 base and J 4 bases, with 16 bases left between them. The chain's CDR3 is CASSLEGVGGLNEKLFF. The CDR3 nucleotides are TGTGCCAGCAGCTTAGAGGGGGTTGGGGGGCTTAATGAAAAACTGTTTTTT.

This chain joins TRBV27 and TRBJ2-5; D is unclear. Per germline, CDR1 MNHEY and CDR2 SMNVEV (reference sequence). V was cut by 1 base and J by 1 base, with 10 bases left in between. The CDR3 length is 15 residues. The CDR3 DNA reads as TGTGCCAGCAGTTTATTTGGACGGCGCCAAGAGACCCAGTACTTC. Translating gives CASSLFGRRQETQYF.

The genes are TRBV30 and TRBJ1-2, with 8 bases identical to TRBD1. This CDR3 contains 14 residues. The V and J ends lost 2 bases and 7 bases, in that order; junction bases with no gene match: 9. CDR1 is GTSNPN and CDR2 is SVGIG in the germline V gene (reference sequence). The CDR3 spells CAWSLLTGVGGYTF. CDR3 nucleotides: TGTGCCTGGAGTCTACTGACAGGGGTTGGTGGCTACACCTTC.

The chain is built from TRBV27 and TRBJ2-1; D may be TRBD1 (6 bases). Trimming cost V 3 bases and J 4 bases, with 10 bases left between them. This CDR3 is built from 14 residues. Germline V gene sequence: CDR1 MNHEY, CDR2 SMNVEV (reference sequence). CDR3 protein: CASSLGTIYNEQFF. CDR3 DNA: TGTGCCAGCAGTTTGGGGACAATTTACAATGAGCAGTTCTTC.

CDR3 sequence: CASSPRDPGYEQYF. CDR3 bases: TGTGCCAGCAGCCCTCGGGACCCAGGCTACGAGCAGTACTTC. J is TRBJ2-7 and V is TRBV9, with D perhaps TRBD1 or TRBD2 (5 bases each). The CDR3 is made up of 14 amino acids. Germline V gene sequence: CDR1 SGDLS, CDR2 YYNGEE. Trimming removed 4 bases from V and 3 bases from J, with 14 bases in between.

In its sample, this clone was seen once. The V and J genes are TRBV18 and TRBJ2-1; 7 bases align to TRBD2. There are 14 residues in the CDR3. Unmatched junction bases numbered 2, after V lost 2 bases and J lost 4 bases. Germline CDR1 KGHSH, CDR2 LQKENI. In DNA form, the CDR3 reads TGTGCCAGCTCACCAGGGACTAATTACAATGAGCAGTTCTTC. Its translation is CASSPGTNYNEQFF.

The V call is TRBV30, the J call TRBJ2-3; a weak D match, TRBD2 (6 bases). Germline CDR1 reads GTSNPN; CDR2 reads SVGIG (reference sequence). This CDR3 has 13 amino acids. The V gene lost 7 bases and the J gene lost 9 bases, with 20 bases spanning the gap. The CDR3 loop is CALRNGGIGTQYF. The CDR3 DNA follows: TGTGCCTTGAGAAACGGGGGAATAGGGACGCAGTATTTT.